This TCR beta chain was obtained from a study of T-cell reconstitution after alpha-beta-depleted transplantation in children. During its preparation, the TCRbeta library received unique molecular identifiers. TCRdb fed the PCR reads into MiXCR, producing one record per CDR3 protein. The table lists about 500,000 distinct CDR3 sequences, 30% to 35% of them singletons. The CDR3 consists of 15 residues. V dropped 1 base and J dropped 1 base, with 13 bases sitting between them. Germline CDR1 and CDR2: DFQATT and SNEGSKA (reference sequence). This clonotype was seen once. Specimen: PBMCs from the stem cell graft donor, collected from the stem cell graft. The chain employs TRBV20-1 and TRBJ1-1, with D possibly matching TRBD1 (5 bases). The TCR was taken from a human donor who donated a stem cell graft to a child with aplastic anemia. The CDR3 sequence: CSARGVLGANTEAFF. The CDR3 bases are TGCAGTGCTAGAGGCGTCTTAGGGGCGAACACTGAAGCTTTCTTT.